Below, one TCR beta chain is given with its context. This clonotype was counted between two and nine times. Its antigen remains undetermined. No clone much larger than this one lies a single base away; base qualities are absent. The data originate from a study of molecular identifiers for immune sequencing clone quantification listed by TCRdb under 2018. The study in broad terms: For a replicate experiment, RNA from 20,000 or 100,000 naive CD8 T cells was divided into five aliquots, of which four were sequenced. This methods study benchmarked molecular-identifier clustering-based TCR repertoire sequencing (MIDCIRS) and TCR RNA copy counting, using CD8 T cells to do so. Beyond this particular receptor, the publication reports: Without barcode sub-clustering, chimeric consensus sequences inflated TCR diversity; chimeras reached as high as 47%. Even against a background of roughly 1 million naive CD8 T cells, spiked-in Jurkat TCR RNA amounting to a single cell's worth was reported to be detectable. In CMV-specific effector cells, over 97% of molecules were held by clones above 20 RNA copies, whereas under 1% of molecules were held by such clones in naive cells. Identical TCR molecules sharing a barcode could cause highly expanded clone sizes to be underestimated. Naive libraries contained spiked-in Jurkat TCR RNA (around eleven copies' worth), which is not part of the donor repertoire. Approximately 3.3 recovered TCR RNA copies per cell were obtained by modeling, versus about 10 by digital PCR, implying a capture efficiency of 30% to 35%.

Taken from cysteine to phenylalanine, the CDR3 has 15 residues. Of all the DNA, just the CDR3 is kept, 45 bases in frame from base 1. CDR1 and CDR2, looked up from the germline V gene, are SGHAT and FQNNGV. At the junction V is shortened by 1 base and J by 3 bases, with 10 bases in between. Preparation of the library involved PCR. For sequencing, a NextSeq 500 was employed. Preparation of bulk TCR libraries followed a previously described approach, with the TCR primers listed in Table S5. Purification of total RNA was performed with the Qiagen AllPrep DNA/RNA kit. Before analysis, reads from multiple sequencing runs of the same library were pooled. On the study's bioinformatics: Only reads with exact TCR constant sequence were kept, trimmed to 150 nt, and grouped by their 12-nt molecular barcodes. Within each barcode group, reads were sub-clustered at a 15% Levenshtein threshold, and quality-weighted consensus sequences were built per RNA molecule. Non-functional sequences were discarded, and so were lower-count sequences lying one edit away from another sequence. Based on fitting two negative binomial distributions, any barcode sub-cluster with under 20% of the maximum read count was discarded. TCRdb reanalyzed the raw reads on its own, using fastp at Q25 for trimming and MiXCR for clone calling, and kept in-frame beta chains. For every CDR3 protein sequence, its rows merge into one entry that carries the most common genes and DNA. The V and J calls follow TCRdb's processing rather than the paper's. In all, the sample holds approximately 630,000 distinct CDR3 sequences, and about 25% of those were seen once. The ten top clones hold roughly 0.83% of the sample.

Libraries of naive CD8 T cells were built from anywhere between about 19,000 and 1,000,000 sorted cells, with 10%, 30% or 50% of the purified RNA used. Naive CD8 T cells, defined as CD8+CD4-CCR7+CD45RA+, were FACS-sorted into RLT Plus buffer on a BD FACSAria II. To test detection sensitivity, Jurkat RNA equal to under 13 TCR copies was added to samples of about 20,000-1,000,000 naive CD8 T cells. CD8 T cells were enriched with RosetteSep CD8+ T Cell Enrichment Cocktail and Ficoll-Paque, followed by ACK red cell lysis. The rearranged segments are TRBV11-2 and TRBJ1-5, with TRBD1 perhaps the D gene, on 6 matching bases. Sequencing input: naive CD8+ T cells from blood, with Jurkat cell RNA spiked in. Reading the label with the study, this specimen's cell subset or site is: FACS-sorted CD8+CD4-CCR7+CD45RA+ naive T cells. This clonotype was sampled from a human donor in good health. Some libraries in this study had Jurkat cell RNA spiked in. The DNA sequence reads TGTGCCAGCAGCTTAGGTCAGGGGAACAATCAGCCCCAGCATTTT. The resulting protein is CASSLGQGNNQPQHF.